These T cell receptor beta chains were read from a single sample in a study of response to subunit inactivated influenza vaccine. TCRdb called the RT-PCR reads again in MiXCR, with one record for every CDR3 protein. The sample includes about 480,000 distinct CDR3 sequences, roughly 9.7% of them seen just once. Sequencing used PBMCs from blood, obtained around seven weeks after vaccination. These receptors all come from a man aged 50-60 years who received an inactivated influenza vaccine. The CDR3 runs from the conserved cysteine through the conserved F or W. The D gene is left open where the match is weak. The size entry is marked missing in some rows and otherwise reads once, few, many or a size class.

V	J	size	D	CDR3	DNA
TRBV6-1	TRBJ2-7	NA	NA	CASSPVPGYEQYF	TGTGCCAGCAGCCCCGTCCCCGGTTACGAGCAGTACTTC
TRBV7-6	TRBJ2-1	many	NA	CASSPDPARANEQFF	TGTGCCAGCAGTCCTGATCCGGCGCGGGCCAATGAGCAGTTCTTC
TRBV12-3/TRBV12-4	TRBJ2-7	NA	NA	CASSSRLVPYEQYF	TGTGCCAGCAGTTCCCGACTAGTCCCCTACGAGCAGTACTTC
TRBV28	TRBJ2-1	NA	TRBD2	CASSTLAGDFYNEQFF	TGTGCCAGCAGTACCTTAGCGGGGGACTTCTACAATGAGCAGTTCTTC
TRBV9	TRBJ2-1	few	TRBD2	CASSGEGVSYNEQFF	TGTGCCAGCAGTGGGGAGGGAGTTTCCTACAATGAGCAGTTCTTC
TRBV7-9	TRBJ2-1	NA	NA	CASSSRGPGSYNEQFF	TGTGCCAGCAGCTCCCGCGGGCCGGGGTCCTACAATGAGCAGTTCTTC
TRBV6-4	TRBJ2-1	few	TRBD2	CASSPGTSGSVVLYNEQFF	TGTGCCAGCAGTCCCGGGACTAGCGGGAGCGTGGTACTCTACAATGAGCAGTTCTTC
TRBV7-9	TRBJ1-1	NA	NA	CASSLAGEMNTEAFF	TGTGCCAGCAGCTTAGCCGGGGAAATGAACACTGAAGCTTTCTTT
TRBV9	TRBJ1-1	many	NA	CASSSDTEAFF	TGTGCCAGCAGCTCAGACACTGAAGCTTTCTTT
TRBV20-1	TRBJ2-1	NA	NA	CSARYGTSYNEQFF	TGCAGTGCCAGATATGGAACATCGTACAATGAGCAGTTCTTC
TRBV20-1	TRBJ2-5	NA	NA	CSIGDRNFIETQYF	TGCAGTATAGGGGACCGCAATTTTATAGAGACCCAGTACTTC
TRBV7-2	TRBJ2-1	many	TRBD1	CASSRTGTGYNEQFF	TGTGCCAGCAGCCGTACCGGGACAGGGTATAATGAGCAGTTCTTC
TRBV7-2	TRBJ1-2	once	NA	CASSFADRYYGYTF	TGTGCCAGCAGCTTTGCGGACAGATACTATGGCTACACCTTC
TRBV6-5	TRBJ2-7	few	NA	CASSYLDRQYF	TGTGCCAGCAGTTACTTAGATAGGCAGTACTTC
TRBV20-1	TRBJ2-7	few	TRBD1	CSARGPPGQSSYEQYF	TGCAGTGCTAGAGGCCCTCCGGGACAGAGCTCCTACGAGCAGTACTTC
TRBV9	TRBJ2-5	few	NA	CASSVAPTGNQETQYF	TGTGCCAGCAGCGTAGCACCAACCGGGAACCAAGAGACCCAGTACTTC
TRBV28	TRBJ2-1	few	NA	CASTPSPGSNNEQFF	TGTGCCAGTACACCCTCGCCGGGTTCAAACAATGAGCAGTTCTTC
TRBV5-1	TRBJ2-1	many	NA	CASRPTREHEQFF	TGCGCCAGCAGACCTACTAGGGAACATGAGCAGTTCTTC
TRBV20-1	TRBJ2-1	many	NA	CSASPLDSSAYNEQFF	TGCAGTGCTAGTCCACTCGACAGTTCAGCCTACAATGAGCAGTTCTTC
TRBV11-2	TRBJ2-7	few	NA	CASSLDGHSYEQYF	TGTGCCAGCAGCTTAGATGGGCATTCCTACGAGCAGTACTTC
TRBV7-9	TRBJ2-1	many	NA	CASSYGLGSYNEQFF	TGTGCCAGCAGCTACGGCCTCGGCTCCTACAATGAGCAGTTCTTC
TRBV27	TRBJ2-7	many	TRBD1	CASRPGQAVYEQYF	TGTGCCAGCAGACCGGGACAGGCTGTTTACGAGCAGTACTTC
TRBV6-5	TRBJ2-1	NA	TRBD2	CASSYYGGRAMDEQFF	TGTGCCAGCAGTTACTATGGCGGGAGGGCCATGGATGAGCAGTTCTTC
TRBV30	TRBJ2-3	few	TRBD2	CAWTGTSPSTDTQYF	TGTGCCTGGACCGGGACTAGCCCAAGCACAGATACGCAGTATTTT
TRBV29-1	TRBJ2-7	many	NA	CSVEDSYEQYF	TGCAGCGTTGAGGACAGCTACGAGCAGTACTTC
TRBV20-1	TRBJ1-1	NA	TRBD1	CSAKTGENTEAFF	TGCAGTGCTAAGACAGGGGAGAACACTGAAGCTTTCTTT
TRBV12-3/TRBV12-4	TRBJ2-5	many	TRBD2	CASSPGLAGGETQYF	TGCGCCAGCAGCCCGGGACTAGCGGGTGGAGAGACCCAGTACTTC
TRBV29-1	TRBJ2-3	many	NA	CSVTRGTSTDTQYF	TGCAGCGTTACCCGGGGCACTAGCACAGATACGCAGTATTTT
TRBV5-1	TRBJ2-7	few	NA	CASRQGTGNGQYF	TGCGCCAGCAGACAAGGGACGGGAAACGGGCAGTACTTC
TRBV10-3	TRBJ2-6	many	NA	CAASGANVLTF	TGTGCCGCCTCTGGGGCCAACGTCCTGACTTTC
TRBV12-3/TRBV12-4	TRBJ1-3	NA	TRBD1	CASRPGQGGNTIYF	TGTGCCAGCAGACCGGGACAGGGTGGAAACACCATATATTTT
TRBV27	TRBJ2-1	few	TRBD1	CASSRGGQGDEQFF	TGTGCCAGCAGTCGAGGGGGACAGGGTGATGAGCAGTTCTTC
TRBV15	TRBJ2-7	NA	NA	CATSRVTTSGVEQYF	TGTGCCACCAGCAGAGTAACAACCTCGGGGGTCGAGCAGTACTTC
TRBV24-1	TRBJ2-5	few	NA	CATSGGGEFQETQYF	TGTGCCACCAGTGGCGGCGGAGAGTTCCAAGAGACCCAGTACTTC
TRBV5-1	TRBJ1-3	many	NA	CASSLADRTGNTIYF	TGCGCCAGCAGCTTGGCCGACAGGACTGGAAACACCATATATTTT
TRBV7-9	TRBJ2-7	few	TRBD1	CASSTGTGLLEQYF	TGTGCCAGCAGCACCGGGACAGGCCTACTTGAGCAGTACTTC
TRBV6-5	TRBJ2-2	NA	TRBD2	CASSYDPAAGGSGELFF	TGTGCCAGCAGTTACGATCCAGCGGCGGGGGGATCCGGGGAGCTGTTTTTT
TRBV29-1	TRBJ2-2	many	NA	CSVLRETGELFF	TGCAGCGTCCTCCGGGAGACCGGGGAGCTGTTTTTT
TRBV15	TRBJ2-2	few	NA	CATSRDGRTNTGELFF	TGTGCCACCAGCAGAGATGGACGTACGAACACCGGGGAGCTGTTTTTT
TRBV3-1	TRBJ2-3	once	NA	CASSQATSLADTQYF	TGTGCCAGCAGCCAAGCCACTTCCTTGGCAGATACGCAGTATTTT
TRBV6-2/TRBV6-3	TRBJ2-7	NA	TRBD2	CASSYHPRTSGGHYEQYF	TGTGCCAGCAGTTACCACCCTCGGACTAGCGGGGGACACTACGAGCAGTACTTC
TRBV28	TRBJ1-5	few	NA	CASSPTGGGNQPQHF	TGTGCCAGCAGTCCGACGGGGGGGGGAAATCAGCCCCAGCATTTT
TRBV28	TRBJ2-3	few	TRBD2	CASRSTSGGRPQYF	TGTGCCAGCAGATCGACTAGCGGGGGGCGGCCGCAGTATTTT
TRBV20-1	TRBJ2-3	few	NA	CSASGSSSTDTQYF	TGCAGTGCATCTGGCTCTTCTAGCACAGATACGCAGTATTTT
TRBV5-1	TRBJ1-4	many	NA	CASRMGRGEKLFF	TGCGCCAGCAGGATGGGGCGAGGGGAAAAACTGTTTTTT
TRBV7-9	TRBJ1-2	many	NA	CASSLDYGYTF	TGTGCCAGCAGCCTCGACTATGGCTACACCTTC
TRBV5-5	TRBJ2-3	few	NA	CASSLGPRDTDTQYF	TGTGCCAGCAGCCTGGGACCGAGGGACACAGATACGCAGTATTTT
TRBV6-6	TRBJ2-7	NA	TRBD2	CASSYGSGEATF	TGTGCCAGTAGTTATGGTAGCGGGGAAGCCACGTTC
TRBV7-9	TRBJ2-3	NA	TRBD1	CASSLIGQGGTDTQYF	TGTGCCAGCAGCTTAATCGGACAGGGCGGCACAGATACGCAGTATTTT
TRBV19	TRBJ1-2	few	NA	CASSMLTRTAPASYGYTF	TGTGCCAGTAGTATGTTAACTCGGACCGCACCTGCTTCTTATGGCTACACCTTC
TRBV29-1	TRBJ2-1	many	NA	CSVSGRMSNEQFF	TGCAGCGTCTCGGGACGGATGAGCAATGAGCAGTTCTTC
TRBV20-1	TRBJ1-2	NA	NA	CSARDGGGINYGYTF	TGCAGTGCTAGAGATGGTGGGGGGATTAACTATGGCTACACCTTC
TRBV6-4	TRBJ2-3	many	TRBD1	CASSRTGTTDTQYF	TGTGCCAGCAGTAGGACAGGGACCACAGATACGCAGTATTTT
TRBV12-3/TRBV12-4	TRBJ2-7	many	NA	CASSRLGGSYEQYF	TGTGCCAGCAGTCGCCTGGGGGGCTCCTACGAGCAGTACTTC
TRBV5-1	TRBJ2-5	NA	TRBD1	CASSPQGEETQYF	TGCGCCAGCAGCCCTCAGGGGGAAGAGACCCAGTACTTC
TRBV5-1	TRBJ2-2	many	TRBD2	CASTQTSGRNTGELFF	TGCGCCAGCACCCAGACTAGCGGGAGGAACACCGGGGAGCTGTTTTTT